This T cell receptor beta chain was observed in a study of PD-1 blockade in classical Hodgkin lymphoma. Study-level findings and limits: Exclusion was applied to patients who started nivolumab under 1 year after ASCT.

Some clones are missing from TCRdb's copy, which holds only in-frame ones; the method was immunoSEQ multiplex PCR. The table includes 9,100 or so clones, 70% to 90% detected once. This sample's time point: cycle 4 day 1 (C4D1), after more than five weeks of nivolumab. Every patient was affected by relapse after autologous stem cell transplantation, while exposure to brentuximab vedotin was not uniform. The count of this clone is one. Antigen unknown. Per germline, CDR1 SGHTA and CDR2 FQGNSA. V dropped 5 bases and J dropped 4; count of bases not matched to a gene: 5. CDR3 length equals 14 residues. This sequence joins TRBV7-2 and TRBJ1-5, with 7 nucleotides matching TRBD1. The sample here was peripheral blood mononuclear cells (PBMCs), taken before the fourth cycle of nivolumab. The sequence was collected from a human donor with classical Hodgkin lymphoma. CDR3 region: CASSGGTANQPQHF. The CDR3 coding sequence is TGTGCCAGCAGCGGAGGGACAGCGAATCAGCCCCAGCATTTT.